This TCR beta chain was identified in a study of spatial heterogeneity in lung cancer. Whole-study findings and limits: Tumor mutation count correlated with how many alpha and beta TCRs expanded intratumorally.

To note about this clonotype: Its antigen remains unidentified.

The sample's time point: sample taken at primary tumor resection. The donors were some 70 patients with non-small cell lung cancer that was early-stage and untreated. The V and J ends lost 4 bases and 5 bases, in that order; junction bases with no gene match: 12. CDR1 is SGHNT, CDR2 YYREEE, per germline (reference sequence). The CDR3 length is 16 residues. Every TCR cDNA molecule bore a unique molecular identifier. TCRdb ran MiXCR on the 5' RACE reads and lists one entry per CDR3 protein. In the table there are over 650 distinct CDR3 sequences, more than 25% of which are singletons. This specimen was lung tumor tissue, taken at surgery. The chain has TRBV5-4 and TRBJ2-5; 9 bases fit TRBD2. The receptor comes from a male donor with early-stage non-small cell lung cancer. CDR3: CASSVTSGQRGETQYF. The CDR3 DNA sequence: TGTGCCAGCAGCGTGACTAGCGGCCAGAGGGGGGAGACCCAGTACTTC.